The rows below give T cell receptor beta chains drawn from one sample of a study of T cell changes during pregnancy in multiple sclerosis. Assay used: immunoSEQ multiplex PCR; TCRdb lists only in-frame clones, some missing. This sample has 70,000 to 95,000 clones, with around 93% found just once. The sequencing used peripheral blood, collected in the second trimester of pregnancy. The receptors stem from a female donor with multiple sclerosis, enrolled in a pregnancy study. Both conserved end residues are part of each CDR3. Fields, in order: J gene, V gene, CDR3 length, CDR3 protein.

>TRBJ2-1|TRBV11-2|13
CASSLPLANEQFF
>TRBJ1-5|TRBV6-1|14
CASSVTSGIQPQHF
>TRBJ2-1|TRBV15|15
CATSPGGTFYNEQFF
>TRBJ2-5|TRBV19|12
CASSIDRETQYF
>TRBJ2-5|TRBV5-4|11
CASSLEETQYF
>TRBJ1-2|TRBV9|14
CASSAGQGVNGYTF
>TRBJ1-3|TRBV5-1|15
CASSLDPEPGNTIYF
>TRBJ1-1|TRBV19|11
CGSQGGTEAFF
>TRBJ2-3|TRBV5-1|15
CASSSSGTTLDTQYF
>TRBJ2-1|TRBV5-1|16
CASSGGGLADYNEQFF
>TRBJ1-2|TRBV7-9|14
CASSSTGTGSRYTF
>TRBJ1-6|TRBV30|13
CAWAGQGISPLHF
>TRBJ1-5|TRBV12-2|15
CASRFLGQGGQPQHF
>TRBJ1-5|TRBV4-1|13
CASSQAGDQPQHF